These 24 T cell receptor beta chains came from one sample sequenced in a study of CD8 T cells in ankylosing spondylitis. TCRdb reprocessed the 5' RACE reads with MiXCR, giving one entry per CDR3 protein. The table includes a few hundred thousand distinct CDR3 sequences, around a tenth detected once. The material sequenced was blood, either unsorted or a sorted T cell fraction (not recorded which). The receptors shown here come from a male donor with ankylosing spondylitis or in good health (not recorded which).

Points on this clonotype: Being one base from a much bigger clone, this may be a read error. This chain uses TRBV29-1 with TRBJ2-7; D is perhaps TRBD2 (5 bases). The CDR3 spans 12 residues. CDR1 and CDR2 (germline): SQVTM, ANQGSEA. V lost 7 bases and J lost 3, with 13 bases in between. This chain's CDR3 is CSAEGERYEQYF. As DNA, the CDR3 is TGCAGCGCTGAGGGCGAACGCTACGAGCAGTACTTC.

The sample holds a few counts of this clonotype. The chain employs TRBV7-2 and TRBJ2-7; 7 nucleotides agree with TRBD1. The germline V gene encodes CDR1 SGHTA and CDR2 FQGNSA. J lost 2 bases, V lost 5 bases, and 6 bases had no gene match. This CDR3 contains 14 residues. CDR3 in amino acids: CASSPRQGPYEQYF. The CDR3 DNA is TGTGCCAGCAGCCCCCGACAGGGTCCCTACGAGCAGTACTTC.

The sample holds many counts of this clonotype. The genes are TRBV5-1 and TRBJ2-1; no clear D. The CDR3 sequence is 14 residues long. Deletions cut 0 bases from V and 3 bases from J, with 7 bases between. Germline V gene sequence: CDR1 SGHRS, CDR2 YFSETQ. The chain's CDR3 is CASSLEQNYNEQFF. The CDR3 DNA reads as TGCGCCAGCAGCTTGGAACAGAACTACAATGAGCAGTTCTTC.

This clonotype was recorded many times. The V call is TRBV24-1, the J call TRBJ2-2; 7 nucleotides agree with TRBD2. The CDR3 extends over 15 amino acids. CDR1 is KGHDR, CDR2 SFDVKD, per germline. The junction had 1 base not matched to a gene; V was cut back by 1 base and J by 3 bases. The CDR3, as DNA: TGTGCCACCAGTGATTTACGGGGGGACACCGGGGAGCTGTTTTTT. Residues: CATSDLRGDTGELFF.

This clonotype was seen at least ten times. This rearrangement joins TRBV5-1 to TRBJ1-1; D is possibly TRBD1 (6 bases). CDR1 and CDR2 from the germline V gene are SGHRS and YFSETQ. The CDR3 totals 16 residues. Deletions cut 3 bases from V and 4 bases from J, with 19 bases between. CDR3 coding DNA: TGCGCCAGCAGCTCAGGGCCACAGGGAGGCGGCACTGAAGCTTTCTTT. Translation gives CASSSGPQGGGTEAFF.

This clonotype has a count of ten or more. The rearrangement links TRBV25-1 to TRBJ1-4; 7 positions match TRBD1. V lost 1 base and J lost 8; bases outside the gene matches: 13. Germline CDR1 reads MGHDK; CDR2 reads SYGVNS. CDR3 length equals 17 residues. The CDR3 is CASSELRTGRLGEKLFF. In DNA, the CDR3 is TGTGCCAGCAGTGAATTGAGGACAGGTCGGCTGGGAGAAAAACTGTTTTTT.

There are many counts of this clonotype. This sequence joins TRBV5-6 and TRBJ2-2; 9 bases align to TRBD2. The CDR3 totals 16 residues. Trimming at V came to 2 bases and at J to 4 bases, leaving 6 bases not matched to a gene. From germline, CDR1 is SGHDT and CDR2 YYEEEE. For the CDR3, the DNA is TGTGCCAGCAGCTTTCCAGCGGGGGGCATCACCGGGGAGCTGTTTTTT. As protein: CASSFPAGGITGELFF.

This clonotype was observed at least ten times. The CDR3 protein is CASSTGTDSNEKLFF. The CDR3 nucleotides read TGCGCCAGCAGTACCGGGACAGATTCTAATGAAAAACTGTTTTTT. This chain joins TRBV5-1 and TRBJ1-4, with 7 bases aligning to TRBD1. CDR1 and CDR2 (germline): SGHRS, YFSETQ. There are 15 residues in the CDR3. The J segment lost 3 bases and the V segment lost 5 bases, leaving 7 bases of the junction unmatched.

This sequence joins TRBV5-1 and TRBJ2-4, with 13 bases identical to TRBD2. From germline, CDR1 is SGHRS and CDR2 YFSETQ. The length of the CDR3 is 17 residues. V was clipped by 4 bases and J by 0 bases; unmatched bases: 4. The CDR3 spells CASSLWTSGGAKNIQYF. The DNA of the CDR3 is TGCGCCAGCAGCCTTTGGACTAGCGGGGGAGCCAAAAACATTCAGTACTTC.

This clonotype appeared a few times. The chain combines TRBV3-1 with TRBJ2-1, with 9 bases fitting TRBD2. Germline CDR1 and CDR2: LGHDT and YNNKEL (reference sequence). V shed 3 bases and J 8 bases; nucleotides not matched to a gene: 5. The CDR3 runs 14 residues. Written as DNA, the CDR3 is TGTGCCAGCAGCCACGCGGGAGGGCTCGATGAGCAGTTCTTC. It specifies CASSHAGGLDEQFF.

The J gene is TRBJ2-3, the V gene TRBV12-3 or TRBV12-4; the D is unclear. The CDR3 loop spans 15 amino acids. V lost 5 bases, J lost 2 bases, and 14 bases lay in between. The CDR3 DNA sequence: TGTGCCAGCAGTAAGACTCCTGGGTACACAGATACGCAGTATTTT. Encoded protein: CASSKTPGYTDTQYF.

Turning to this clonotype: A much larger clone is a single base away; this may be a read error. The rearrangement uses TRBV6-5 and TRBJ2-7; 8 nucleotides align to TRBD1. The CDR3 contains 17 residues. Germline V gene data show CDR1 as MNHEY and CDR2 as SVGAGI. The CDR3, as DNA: TGTGCCAACAGTTCGAAAGCAGGGGGCTCACAGGACTACGAGCAGTACTTC. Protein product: CANSSKAGGSQDYEQYF.

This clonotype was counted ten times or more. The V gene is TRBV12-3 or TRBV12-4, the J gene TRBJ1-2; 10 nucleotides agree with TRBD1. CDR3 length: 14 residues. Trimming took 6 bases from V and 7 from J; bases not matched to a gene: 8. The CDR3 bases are TGTGCCAGCAGCCAGGACAGGGGGAAGGGTGGCTACACCTTC. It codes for CASSQDRGKGGYTF.

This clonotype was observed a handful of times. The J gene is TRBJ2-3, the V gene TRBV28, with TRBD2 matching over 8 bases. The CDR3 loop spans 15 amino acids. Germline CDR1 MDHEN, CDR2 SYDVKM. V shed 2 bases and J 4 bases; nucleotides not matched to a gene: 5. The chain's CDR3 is CASSLGAGGADTQYF. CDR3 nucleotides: TGTGCCAGCAGTTTAGGGGCGGGAGGAGCAGATACGCAGTATTTT.

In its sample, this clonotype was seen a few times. The CDR3 loop reads CATSTRVGTEAFF. CDR3 bases: TGTGCCACATCAACCAGGGTTGGCACTGAAGCTTTCTTT. The rearrangement uses TRBV19 and TRBJ1-1, with a weak D call TRBD1 (5 bases). CDR1 and CDR2 (germline): LNHDA, SQIVND (reference sequence). Trimming shortened V by 10 bases and J by 4 bases, and 16 bases separated the two germline ends. There are 13 residues in the CDR3.

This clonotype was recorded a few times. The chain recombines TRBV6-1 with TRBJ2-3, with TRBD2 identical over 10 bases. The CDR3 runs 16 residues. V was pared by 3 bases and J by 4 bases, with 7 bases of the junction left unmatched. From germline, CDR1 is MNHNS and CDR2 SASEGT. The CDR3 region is CASSDLAGATADTQYF. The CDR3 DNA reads TGTGCCAGCAGTGACCTAGCGGGGGCCACCGCAGATACGCAGTATTTT.

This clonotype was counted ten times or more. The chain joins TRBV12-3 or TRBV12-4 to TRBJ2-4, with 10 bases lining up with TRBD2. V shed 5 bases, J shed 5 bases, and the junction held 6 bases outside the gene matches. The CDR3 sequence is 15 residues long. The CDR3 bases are TGTGCCAGCAGTCCTAGCGGGAGTGCGCAAAACATTCAGTACTTC. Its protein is CASSPSGSAQNIQYF.

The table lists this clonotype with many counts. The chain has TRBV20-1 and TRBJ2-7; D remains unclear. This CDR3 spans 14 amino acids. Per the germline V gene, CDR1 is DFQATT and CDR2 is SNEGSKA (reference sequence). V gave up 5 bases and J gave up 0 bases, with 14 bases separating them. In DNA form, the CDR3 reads TGCAGTGCTGAACGGACCGGGCCCTCCTACGAGCAGTACTTC. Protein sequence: CSAERTGPSYEQYF.

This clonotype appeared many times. The CDR3 bases are TGTGCCCACCGGTCGAGCCGGGACACAGATACGCAGTATTTT. Protein: CAHRSSRDTDTQYF. The chain carries TRBV10-3 and TRBJ2-3, with a weak D call TRBD2 (5 bases). This CDR3 is 14 amino acids long. V was cut by 11 bases and J by 2 bases, with 17 bases left in between. Germline V CDR1 and CDR2: ENHRY, SYGVKD.

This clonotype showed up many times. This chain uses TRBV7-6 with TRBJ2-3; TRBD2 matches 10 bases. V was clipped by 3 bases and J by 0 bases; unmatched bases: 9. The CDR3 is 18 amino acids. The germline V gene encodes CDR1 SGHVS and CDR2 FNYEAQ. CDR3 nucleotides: TGTGCCAGCAGCTTGGCCCCAATAGCGGGAGGCAGCACAGATACGCAGTATTTT. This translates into CASSLAPIAGGSTDTQYF. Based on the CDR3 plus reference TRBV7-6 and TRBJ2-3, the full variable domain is GAGVSQSPRYKVTKRGQDVALRCDPISGHVSLYWYRQALGQGPEFLTYFNYEAQQDKSGLPNDRFSAERPEGSISTLTIQRTEQRDSAMYRCASSLAPIAGGSTDTQYFGPGTRLTVL.

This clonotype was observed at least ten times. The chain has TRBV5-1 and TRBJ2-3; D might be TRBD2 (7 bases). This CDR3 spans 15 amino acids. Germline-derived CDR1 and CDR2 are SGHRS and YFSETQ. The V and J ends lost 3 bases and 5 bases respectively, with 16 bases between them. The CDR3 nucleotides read TGCGCCAGCAGCTCCCTTGCGGGGGCAGGAGATACGCAGTATTTT. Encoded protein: CASSSLAGAGDTQYF.

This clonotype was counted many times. The CDR3 nucleotides read TGTGCCAGCAGTCGACAGGTGAGGACTGAAGCTTTCTTT. It codes for CASSRQVRTEAFF. This chain links TRBV9 with TRBJ1-1; TRBD1 is a possible D gene (6 bases). V shed 5 bases and J shed 5 bases, with 13 bases lying between them. The CDR3 is 13 residues long. Per germline, CDR1 SGDLS and CDR2 YYNGEE. The variable domain in full, with the rest retrieved from reference TRBV9 and TRBJ1-1, is DSGVTQTPKHLITATGQRVTLRCSPRSGDLSVYWYQQSLDQGLQFLIQYYNGEERAKGNILERFSAQQFPDLHSELNLSSLELGDSALYFCASSRQVRTEAFFGQGTRLTVV.

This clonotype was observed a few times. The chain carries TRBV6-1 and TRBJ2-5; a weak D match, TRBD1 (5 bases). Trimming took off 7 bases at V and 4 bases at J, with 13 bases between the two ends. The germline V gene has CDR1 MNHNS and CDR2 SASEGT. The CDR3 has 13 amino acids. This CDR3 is CASTRAVTETQYF. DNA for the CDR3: TGTGCCAGCACCAGGGCCGTGACAGAGACCCAGTACTTC.

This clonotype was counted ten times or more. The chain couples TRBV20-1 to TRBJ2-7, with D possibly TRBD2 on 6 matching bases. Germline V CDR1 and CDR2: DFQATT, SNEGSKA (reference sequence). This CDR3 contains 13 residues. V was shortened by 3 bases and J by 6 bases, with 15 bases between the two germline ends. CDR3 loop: CSASLPGVTEQYF. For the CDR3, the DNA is TGCAGTGCTAGTTTACCGGGGGTAACCGAGCAGTACTTC.